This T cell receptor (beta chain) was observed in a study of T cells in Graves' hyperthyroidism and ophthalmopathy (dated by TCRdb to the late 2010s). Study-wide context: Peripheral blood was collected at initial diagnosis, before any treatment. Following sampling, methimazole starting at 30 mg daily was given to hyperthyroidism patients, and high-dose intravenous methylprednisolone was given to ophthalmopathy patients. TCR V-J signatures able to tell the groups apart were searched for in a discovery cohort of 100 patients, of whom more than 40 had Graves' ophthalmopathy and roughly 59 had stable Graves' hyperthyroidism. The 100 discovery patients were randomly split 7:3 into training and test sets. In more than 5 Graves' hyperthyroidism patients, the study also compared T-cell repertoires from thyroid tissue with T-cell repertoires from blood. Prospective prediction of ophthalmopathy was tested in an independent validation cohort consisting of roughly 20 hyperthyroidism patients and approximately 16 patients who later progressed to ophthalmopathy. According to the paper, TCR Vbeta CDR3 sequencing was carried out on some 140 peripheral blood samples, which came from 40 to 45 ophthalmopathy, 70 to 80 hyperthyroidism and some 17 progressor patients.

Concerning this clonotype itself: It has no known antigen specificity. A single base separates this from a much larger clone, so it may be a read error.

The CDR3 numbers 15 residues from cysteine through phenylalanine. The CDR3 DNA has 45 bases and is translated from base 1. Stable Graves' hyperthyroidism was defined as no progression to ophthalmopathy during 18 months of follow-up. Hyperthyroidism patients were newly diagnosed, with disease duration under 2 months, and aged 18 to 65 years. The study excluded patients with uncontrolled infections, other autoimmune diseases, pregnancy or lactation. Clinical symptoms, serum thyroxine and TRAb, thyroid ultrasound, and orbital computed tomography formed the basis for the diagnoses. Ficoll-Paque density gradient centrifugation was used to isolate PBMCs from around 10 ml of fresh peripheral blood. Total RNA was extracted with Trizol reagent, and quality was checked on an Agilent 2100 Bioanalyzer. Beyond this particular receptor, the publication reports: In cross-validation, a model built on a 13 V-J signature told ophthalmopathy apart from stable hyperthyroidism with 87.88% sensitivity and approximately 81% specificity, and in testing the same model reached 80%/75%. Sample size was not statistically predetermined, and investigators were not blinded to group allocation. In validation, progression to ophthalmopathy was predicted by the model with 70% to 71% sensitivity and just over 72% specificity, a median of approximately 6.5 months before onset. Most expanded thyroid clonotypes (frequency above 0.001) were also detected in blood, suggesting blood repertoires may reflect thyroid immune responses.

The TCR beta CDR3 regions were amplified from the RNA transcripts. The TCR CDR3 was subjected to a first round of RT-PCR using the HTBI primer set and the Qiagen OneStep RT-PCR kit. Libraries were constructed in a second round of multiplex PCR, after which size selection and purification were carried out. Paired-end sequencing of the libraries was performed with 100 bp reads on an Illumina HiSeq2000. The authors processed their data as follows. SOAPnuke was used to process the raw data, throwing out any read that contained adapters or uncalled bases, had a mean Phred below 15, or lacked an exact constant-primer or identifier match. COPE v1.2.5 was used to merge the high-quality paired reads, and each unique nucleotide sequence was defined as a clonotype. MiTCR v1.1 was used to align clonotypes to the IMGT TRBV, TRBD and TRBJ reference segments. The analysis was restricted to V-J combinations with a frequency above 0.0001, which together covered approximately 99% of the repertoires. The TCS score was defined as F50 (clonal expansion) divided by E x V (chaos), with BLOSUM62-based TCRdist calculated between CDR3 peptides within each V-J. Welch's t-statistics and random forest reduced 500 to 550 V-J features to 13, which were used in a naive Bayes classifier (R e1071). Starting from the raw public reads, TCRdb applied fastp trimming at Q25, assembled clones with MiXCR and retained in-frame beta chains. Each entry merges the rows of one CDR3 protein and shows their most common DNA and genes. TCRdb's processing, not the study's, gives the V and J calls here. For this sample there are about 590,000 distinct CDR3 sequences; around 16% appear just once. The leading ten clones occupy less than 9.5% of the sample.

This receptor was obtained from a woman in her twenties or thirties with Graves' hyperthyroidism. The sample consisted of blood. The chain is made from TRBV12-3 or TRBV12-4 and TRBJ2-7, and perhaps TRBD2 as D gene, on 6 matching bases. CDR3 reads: CANSPAGTLSYEQYF. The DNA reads TGTGCCAACAGTCCCGCCGGGACTCTATCCTACGAGCAGTACTTC.